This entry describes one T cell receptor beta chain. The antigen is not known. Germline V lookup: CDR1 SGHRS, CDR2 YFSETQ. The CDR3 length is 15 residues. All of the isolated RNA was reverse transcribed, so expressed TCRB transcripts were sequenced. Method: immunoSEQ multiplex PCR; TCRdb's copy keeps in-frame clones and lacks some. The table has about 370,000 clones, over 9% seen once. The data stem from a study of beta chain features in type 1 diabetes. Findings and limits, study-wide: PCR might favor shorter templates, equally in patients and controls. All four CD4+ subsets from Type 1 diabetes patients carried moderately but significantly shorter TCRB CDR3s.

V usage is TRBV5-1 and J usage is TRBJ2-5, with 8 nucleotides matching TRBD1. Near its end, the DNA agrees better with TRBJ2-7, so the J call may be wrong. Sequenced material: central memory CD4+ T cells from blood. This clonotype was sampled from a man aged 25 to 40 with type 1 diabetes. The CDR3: CASSSTAGQVYEQYF. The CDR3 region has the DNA TGCGCCAGCAGCAGTACCGCGGGACAGGTCTACGAGCAGTACTTC.